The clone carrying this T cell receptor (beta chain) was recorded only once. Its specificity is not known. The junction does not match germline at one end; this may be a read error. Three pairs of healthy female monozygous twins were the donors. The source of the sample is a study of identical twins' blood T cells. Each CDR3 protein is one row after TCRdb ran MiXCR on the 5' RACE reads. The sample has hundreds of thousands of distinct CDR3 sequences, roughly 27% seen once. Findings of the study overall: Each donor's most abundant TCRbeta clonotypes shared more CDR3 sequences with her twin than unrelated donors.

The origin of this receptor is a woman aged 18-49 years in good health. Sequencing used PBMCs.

The CDR3 coding sequence is TGCAGTGCTAGAGATTCCCGGGGCTTCTACAAGCAGTACTTC. This codes for CSARDSRGFYKQYF. V usage is TRBV20-1 and J usage is TRBJ2-7, with D perhaps given as TRBD1 or TRBD2 (5 bases each). CDR3 length: 14 amino acids. CDR1 DFQATT and CDR2 SNEGSKA come from the germline V gene (reference sequence).